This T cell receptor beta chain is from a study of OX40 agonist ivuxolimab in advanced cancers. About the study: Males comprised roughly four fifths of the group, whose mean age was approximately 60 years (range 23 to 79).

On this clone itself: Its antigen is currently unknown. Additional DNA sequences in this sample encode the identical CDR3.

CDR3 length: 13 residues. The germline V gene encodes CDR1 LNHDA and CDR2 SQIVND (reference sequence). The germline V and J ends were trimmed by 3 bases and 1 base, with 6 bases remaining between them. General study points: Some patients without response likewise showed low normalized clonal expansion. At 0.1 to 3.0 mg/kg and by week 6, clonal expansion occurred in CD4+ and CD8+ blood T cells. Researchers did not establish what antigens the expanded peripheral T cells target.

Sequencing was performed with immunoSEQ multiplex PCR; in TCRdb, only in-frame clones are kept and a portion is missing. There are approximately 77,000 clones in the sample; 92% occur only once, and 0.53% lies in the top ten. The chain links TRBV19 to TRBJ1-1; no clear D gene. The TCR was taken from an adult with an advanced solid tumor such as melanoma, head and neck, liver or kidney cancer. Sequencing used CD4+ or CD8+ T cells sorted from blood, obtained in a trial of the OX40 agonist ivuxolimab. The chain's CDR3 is CASSMTGNTEAFF. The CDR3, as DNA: TGTGCCAGTAGTATGACGGGGAACACTGAAGCTTTCTTT. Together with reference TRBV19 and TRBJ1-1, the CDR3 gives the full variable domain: DGGITQSPKYLFRKEGQNVTLSCEQNLNHDAMYWYRQDPGQGLRLIYYSQIVNDFQKGDIAEGYSVSREKKESFPLTVTSAQKNPTAFYLCASSMTGNTEAFFGQGTRLTVV.